This T cell receptor beta chain derives from a study of CD8 T cells in ankylosing spondylitis. MiXCR was run by TCRdb on the 5' RACE reads, yielding one entry per CDR3 protein. The sample lists 150,000 to 200,000 distinct CDR3 sequences; 10% to 15% were seen once. Germline V gene sequence: CDR1 SGHRS, CDR2 YFSETQ. Trimming cost V 1 base and J 4 bases, with 11 bases left between them. This CDR3 has 15 residues. Only a few counts were recorded for this clonotype. Sequencing was done on a sample of blood, either unsorted or a sorted T cell fraction (not recorded which). The receptor's source is a female donor with ankylosing spondylitis or in good health (not recorded which). The J gene is TRBJ2-2, the V gene TRBV5-1; a possible D gene is TRBD1 (6 bases). The CDR3 sequence is CASSLNRAGTGELFF. The CDR3 DNA reads TGCGCCAGCAGCTTGAACAGGGCGGGCACCGGGGAGCTGTTTTTT.